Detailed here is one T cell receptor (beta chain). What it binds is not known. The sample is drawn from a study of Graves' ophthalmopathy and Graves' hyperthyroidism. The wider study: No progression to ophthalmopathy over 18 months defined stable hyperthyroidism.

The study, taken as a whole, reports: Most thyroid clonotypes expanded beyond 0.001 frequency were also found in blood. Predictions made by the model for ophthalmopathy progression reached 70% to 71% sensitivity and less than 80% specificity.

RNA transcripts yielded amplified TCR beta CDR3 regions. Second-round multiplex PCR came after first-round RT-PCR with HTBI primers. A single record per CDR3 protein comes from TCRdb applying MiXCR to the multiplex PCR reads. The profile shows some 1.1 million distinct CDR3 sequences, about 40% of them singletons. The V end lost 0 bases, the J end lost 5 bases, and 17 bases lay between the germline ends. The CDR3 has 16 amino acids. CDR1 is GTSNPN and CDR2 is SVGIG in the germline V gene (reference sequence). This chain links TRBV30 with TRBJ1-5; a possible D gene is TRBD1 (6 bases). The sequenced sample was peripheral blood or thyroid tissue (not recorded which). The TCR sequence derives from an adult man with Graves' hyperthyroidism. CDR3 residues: CAWSVFGGGPDQPQHF. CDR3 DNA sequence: TGTGCCTGGAGTGTGTTTGGGGGGGGGCCGGATCAGCCCCAGCATTTT.